A selection of T cell receptor beta chains follows, all from one sample in a study of identifying expanded T cells in peripheral blood. Only in-frame clones appear in the TCRdb table, and some are missing; sequencing was by immunoSEQ multiplex PCR. The table lists about 81,000 clones, over 80% of them singletons. Input material: blood. These receptors originate from a person between 18 and 69 years old in good health. CDR3s include the opening cysteine and the closing phenylalanine or tryptophan. The D gene is left open where the match is weak. Not every row has a clone size; where given, it reads once, few, many or a size class.

V,J,D,size,CDR3,DNA
TRBV28,TRBJ2-1,TRBD2,.,CASSPSRTSGRPPGEQFF,TGTGCCAGCAGCCCCTCCAGGACTAGCGGGAGGCCGCCGGGGGAGCAGTTCTTC
TRBV5-4,TRBJ2-7,.,.,CASSLTRGRGYEQYF,TGTGCCAGCAGCTTGACGCGGGGGCGCGGCTACGAGCAGTACTTC
TRBV7-8,TRBJ1-1,.,.,CASSGRTRNTEAFF,TGTGCCAGCAGCGGGCGAACAAGGAACACTGAAGCTTTCTTT
TRBV7-8,TRBJ2-3,.,.,CASSLGGPGDTQYF,TGTGCCAGCAGCTTAGGAGGACCTGGAGATACGCAGTATTTT
TRBV5-4,TRBJ2-2,.,.,CASSLDLGLNTGELFF,TGTGCCAGCAGCTTGGATCTCGGACTGAACACCGGGGAGCTGTTTTTT
TRBV7-2,TRBJ2-7,.,.,CASSLGEGQLGTKQYF,TGTGCCAGCAGCTTAGGGGAGGGACAGCTAGGGACCAAGCAGTACTTC
TRBV19,TRBJ2-1,TRBD2,.,CASSRRTSGRANNEQFF,TGTGCCAGTAGTCGCCGGACTAGCGGGAGGGCCAACAATGAGCAGTTCTTC
TRBV4-3,TRBJ1-5,TRBD1,.,CASSQDPGQGAGDQPQHF,TGCGCCAGCAGCCAAGATCCGGGACAGGGGGCCGGAGATCAGCCCCAGCATTTT
TRBV15,TRBJ2-5,.,.,CATSRDGGRGQETQYF,TGTGCCACCAGCAGAGATGGGGGCCGGGGCCAAGAGACCCAGTACTTC
TRBV29-1,TRBJ1-5,.,.,CSVIGVGNQPQHF,TGCAGCGTAATCGGGGTGGGCAATCAGCCCCAGCATTTT
TRBV9,TRBJ2-3,.,.,CASSVMGQALTDTQYF,TGTGCCAGCAGCGTCATGGGGCAAGCCCTCACAGATACGCAGTATTTT
TRBV30,TRBJ2-7,TRBD1,once,CAWSETGETIYEQYF,TGTGCCTGGAGTGAGACAGGGGAAACTATCTACGAGCAGTACTTC
TRBV7-2,TRBJ1-2,.,.,CASSLNQGNDGYTF,TGTGCCAGCAGCTTAAATCAGGGAAACGATGGCTACACCTTC
TRBV9,TRBJ2-1,TRBD2,.,CASSVELAGGFNEQFF,TGTGCCAGCAGCGTAGAGCTAGCGGGAGGGTTCAATGAGCAGTTCTTC
TRBV10-3,TRBJ1-1,TRBD1,.,CATIRMTGGNTEAFF,TGTGCCACCATAAGGATGACAGGGGGAAACACTGAAGCTTTCTTT
TRBV9,TRBJ2-2,.,once,CASSVDSGPNTGELFF,TGTGCCAGCAGCGTAGATAGCGGTCCGAACACCGGGGAGCTGTTTTTT
TRBV27,TRBJ2-7,TRBD1,.,CASSPRTGGSYLSYEQYF,TGTGCCAGCAGTCCGCGGACAGGGGGCTCTTACCTCTCCTACGAGCAGTACTTC
TRBV5-4,TRBJ2-7,TRBD2,.,CASSRTSGYEQYF,TGTGCCAGCAGCAGGACTAGCGGCTACGAGCAGTACTTC
TRBV10-2,TRBJ1-5,.,.,CASSVTDQPQHF,TGCGCCAGCAGCGTGACAGATCAGCCCCAGCATTTT
TRBV28,TRBJ2-7,.,.,CASSLLTPRQGYEQYF,TGTGCCAGCAGTTTACTCACCCCGAGACAAGGCTACGAGCAGTACTTC
TRBV28,TRBJ2-7,.,.,CASSLGGEQYF,TGTGCCAGCAGTTTAGGGGGGGAGCAGTACTTC
TRBV10-3,TRBJ2-2,.,.,CAISDRGWSGELFF,TGTGCCATCAGTGACCGAGGATGGTCCGGGGAGCTGTTTTTT
TRBV5-1,TRBJ1-4,.,.,CASSLFPSGTENEKLFF,TGCGCCAGCAGCTTGTTCCCCTCCGGGACGGAAAATGAAAAACTGTTTTTT
TRBV9,TRBJ2-6,.,.,CASSVSRGWRAGANVLTF,TGTGCCAGCAGCGTGTCCCGGGGGTGGCGCGCTGGGGCCAACGTCCTGACTTTC
TRBV7-2,TRBJ2-5,TRBD2,.,CASSSSPGGETQYF,TGTGCCAGCAGCTCCTCACCCGGGGGGGAGACCCAGTACTTC
TRBV2,TRBJ2-7,.,once,CASSTDFYEQYF,TGTGCCAGCAGTACGGACTTTTACGAGCAGTACTTC
TRBV19,TRBJ2-4,.,.,CASSIEGGGIQYF,TGTGCCAGTAGTATAGAGGGTGGGGGCATTCAGTACTTC
TRBV30,TRBJ1-5,.,few,CAWSVPGTGNQPQHF,TGTGCCTGGAGTGTACCGGGTACGGGCAATCAGCCCCAGCATTTT
TRBV25-1,TRBJ1-3,.,.,CASSPGEAGNTIYF,TGTGCCAGCAGTCCAGGGGAGGCTGGAAACACCATATATTTT
TRBV11-1,TRBJ2-7,TRBD1,.,CASSIGGTEEGYEQYF,TGTGCCAGCAGTATAGGGGGCACAGAGGAAGGCTACGAGCAGTACTTC
TRBV5-8,TRBJ2-7,.,.,CASSLSGNEQYF,TGTGCCAGCAGCTTGTCGGGGAACGAGCAGTACTTC
TRBV10-3,TRBJ2-7,TRBD2,.,CAIGLAGGTYEQYF,TGTGCCATTGGACTAGCGGGAGGGACCTACGAGCAGTACTTC
TRBV21-1,TRBJ2-3,.,.,CASSSRLAGEADTQYF,TGTGCCAGCAGCAGCCGACTAGCGGGAGAGGCAGATACGCAGTATTTT